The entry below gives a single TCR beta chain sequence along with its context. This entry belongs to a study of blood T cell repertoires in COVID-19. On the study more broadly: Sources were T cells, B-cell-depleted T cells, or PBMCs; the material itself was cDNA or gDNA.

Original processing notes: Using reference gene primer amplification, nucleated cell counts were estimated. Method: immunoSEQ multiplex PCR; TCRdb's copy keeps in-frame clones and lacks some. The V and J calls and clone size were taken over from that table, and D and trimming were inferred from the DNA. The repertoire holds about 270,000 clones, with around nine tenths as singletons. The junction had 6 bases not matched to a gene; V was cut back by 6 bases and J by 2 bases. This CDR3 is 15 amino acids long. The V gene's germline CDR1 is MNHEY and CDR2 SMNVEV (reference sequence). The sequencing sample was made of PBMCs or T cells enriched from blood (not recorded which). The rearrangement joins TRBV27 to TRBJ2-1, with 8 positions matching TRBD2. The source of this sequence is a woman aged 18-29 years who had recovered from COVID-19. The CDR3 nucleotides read TGTGCCAGCAGGGTAGCGGGGTCGGCCTACAATGAGCAGTTCTTC. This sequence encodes CASRVAGSAYNEQFF.